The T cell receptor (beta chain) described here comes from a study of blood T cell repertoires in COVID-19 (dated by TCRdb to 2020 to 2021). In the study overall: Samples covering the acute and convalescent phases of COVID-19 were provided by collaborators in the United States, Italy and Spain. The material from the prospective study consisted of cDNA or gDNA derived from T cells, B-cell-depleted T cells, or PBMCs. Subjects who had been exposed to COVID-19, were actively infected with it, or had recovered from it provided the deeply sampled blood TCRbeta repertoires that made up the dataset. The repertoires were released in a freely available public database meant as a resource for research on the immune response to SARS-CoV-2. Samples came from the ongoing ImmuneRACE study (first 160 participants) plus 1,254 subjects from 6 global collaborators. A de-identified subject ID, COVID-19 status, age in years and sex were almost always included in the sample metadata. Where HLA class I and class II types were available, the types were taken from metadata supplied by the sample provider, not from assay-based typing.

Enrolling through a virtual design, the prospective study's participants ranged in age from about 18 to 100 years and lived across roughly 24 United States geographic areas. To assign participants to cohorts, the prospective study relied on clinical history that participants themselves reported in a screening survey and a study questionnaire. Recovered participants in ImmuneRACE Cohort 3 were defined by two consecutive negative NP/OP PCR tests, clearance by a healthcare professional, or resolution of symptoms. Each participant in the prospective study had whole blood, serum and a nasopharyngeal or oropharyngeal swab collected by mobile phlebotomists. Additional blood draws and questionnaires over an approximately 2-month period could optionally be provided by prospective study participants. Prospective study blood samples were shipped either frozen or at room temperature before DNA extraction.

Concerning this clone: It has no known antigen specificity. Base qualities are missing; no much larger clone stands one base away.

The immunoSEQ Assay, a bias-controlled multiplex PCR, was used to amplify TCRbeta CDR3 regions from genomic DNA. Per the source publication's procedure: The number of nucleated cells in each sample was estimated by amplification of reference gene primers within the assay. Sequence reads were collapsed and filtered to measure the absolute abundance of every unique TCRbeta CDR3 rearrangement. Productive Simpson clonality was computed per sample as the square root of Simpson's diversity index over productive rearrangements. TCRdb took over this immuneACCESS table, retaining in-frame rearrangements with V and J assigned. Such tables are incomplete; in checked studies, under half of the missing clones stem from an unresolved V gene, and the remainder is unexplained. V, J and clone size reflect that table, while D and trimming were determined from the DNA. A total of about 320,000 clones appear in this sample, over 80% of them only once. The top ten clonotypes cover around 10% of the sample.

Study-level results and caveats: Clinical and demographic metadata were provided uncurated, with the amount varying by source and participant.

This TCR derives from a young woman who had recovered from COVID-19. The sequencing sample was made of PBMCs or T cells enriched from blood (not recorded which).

The nucleotide sequence reads as follows: TGCAGTGCTAGTCTGCCAGGATTGCATGGCTACACCTTC. Its translation is CSASLPGLHGYTF. The chain was built from TRBV20-1 and TRBJ1-2; no D gene is confidently identified. CDR1 DFQATT and CDR2 SNEGSKA are derived from the germline V gene (reference sequence). The trim is 3 bases for V and 6 bases for J, with a gap of 14 bases between the germline ends. Including the terminal cysteine and phenylalanine, the CDR3 comprises 13 residues. Just CDR3 DNA is preserved here, 39 bases in frame from base 1.